This T cell receptor beta chain stems from a study of CD8 T cells in Susac syndrome. Broader study findings: The study's TCR sequencing and HLA analysis covered a relatively small number of individuals, and the study acknowledged this.

Comment on this clonotype: Its antigen is undetermined.

Random hexamers were used to reverse transcribe an amount of roughly 0.45 to 1 ug RNA. By means of immunoSEQ multiplex PCR, TCR beta CDR3 spanning 54 Vbeta and 13 Jbeta underwent amplification. TCRdb reprocessed the immunoSEQ multiplex PCR reads with MiXCR, giving one entry per CDR3 protein. This table has approximately 150,000 distinct CDR3 sequences, about 94% appearing once. The multiple sclerosis controls, all treatment-naive patients, had relapsing-remitting disease that was stable or active. Purification of the CD8+ and CD4+ T cells relied on negative isolation, and TEMRA cells underwent FACS enrichment. V was cut by 3 bases and J by 6 bases, with 12 bases left in between. This CDR3 region has 14 residues. Germline CDR1 and CDR2: LNHDA and SQIVND (reference sequence).

The receptor was isolated from a human donor with multiple sclerosis. Material for sequencing was CD4+ T cells from PBMCs. The chain uses TRBV19 and TRBJ2-1, with D maybe TRBD2 (5 bases). The CDR3 loop is CASSMGDASNEQFF. The CDR3, as DNA: TGTGCCAGTAGTATGGGAGACGCCAGCAATGAGCAGTTCTTC.